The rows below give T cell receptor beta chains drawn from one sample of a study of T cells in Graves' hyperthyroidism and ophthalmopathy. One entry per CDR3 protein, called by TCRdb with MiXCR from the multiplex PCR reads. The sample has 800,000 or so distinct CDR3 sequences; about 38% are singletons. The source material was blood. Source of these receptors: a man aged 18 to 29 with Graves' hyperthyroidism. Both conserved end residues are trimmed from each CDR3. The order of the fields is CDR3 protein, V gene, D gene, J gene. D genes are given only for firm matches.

cdr3_aa: ATSRATLTDTQY
v_call: TRBV15
d_call: -
j_call: TRBJ2-3

cdr3_aa: ASRPSGEESPLH
v_call: TRBV7-9
d_call: -
j_call: TRBJ1-6

cdr3_aa: ASSLRQGAETQY
v_call: TRBV7-9
d_call: -
j_call: TRBJ2-5

cdr3_aa: SARGVSAYEQY
v_call: TRBV20-1
d_call: -
j_call: TRBJ2-7

cdr3_aa: SADGLSQETQY
v_call: TRBV20-1
d_call: -
j_call: TRBJ2-5

cdr3_aa: ASSPWTIYEQY
v_call: TRBV11-2
d_call: -
j_call: TRBJ2-7

cdr3_aa: AISVKGTGSPYEQY
v_call: TRBV10-3
d_call: TRBD1
j_call: TRBJ2-7

cdr3_aa: ASSLGILAGANVLT
v_call: TRBV9
d_call: -
j_call: TRBJ2-6

cdr3_aa: ASSQSGDYGYT
v_call: TRBV4-1
d_call: -
j_call: TRBJ1-2

cdr3_aa: ASSLRPAGSSAGELF
v_call: TRBV5-5
d_call: -
j_call: TRBJ2-2

cdr3_aa: SAGGQGSNSPLH
v_call: TRBV29-1
d_call: TRBD1
j_call: TRBJ1-6

cdr3_aa: ASSTLAGEKETQY
v_call: TRBV6-5
d_call: TRBD2
j_call: TRBJ2-5

cdr3_aa: ASSLSGTSNVLT
v_call: TRBV12-3/TRBV12-4
d_call: -
j_call: TRBJ2-6

cdr3_aa: SVGGTWGGDTEAF
v_call: TRBV29-1
d_call: -
j_call: TRBJ1-1

cdr3_aa: ASSLGQEGTNISYEQY
v_call: TRBV9
d_call: -
j_call: TRBJ2-7

cdr3_aa: ASSQEVGRADEQY
v_call: TRBV7-3
d_call: -
j_call: TRBJ2-7

cdr3_aa: ASSRSKGITYEQY
v_call: TRBV2
d_call: -
j_call: TRBJ2-7

cdr3_aa: ASSLGDANTGELF
v_call: TRBV25-1
d_call: -
j_call: TRBJ2-2

cdr3_aa: ATSDPSALNQPQH
v_call: TRBV24-1
d_call: -
j_call: TRBJ1-5

cdr3_aa: ASKSMNTEAF
v_call: TRBV19
d_call: -
j_call: TRBJ1-1

cdr3_aa: ASSHFGTGGFEQY
v_call: TRBV14
d_call: TRBD1
j_call: TRBJ2-7

cdr3_aa: ASSVEGTASEKLF
v_call: TRBV9
d_call: TRBD1
j_call: TRBJ1-4

cdr3_aa: ASSSPWDFSGANVLT
v_call: TRBV7-9
d_call: -
j_call: TRBJ2-6

cdr3_aa: ASSPAGGLTGELF
v_call: TRBV2
d_call: TRBD2
j_call: TRBJ2-2

cdr3_aa: ANSGGFMNTEAF
v_call: TRBV9
d_call: -
j_call: TRBJ1-1

cdr3_aa: AIGRQLNTEAF
v_call: TRBV15
d_call: -
j_call: TRBJ1-1

cdr3_aa: ASREGLAGGREQY
v_call: TRBV2
d_call: TRBD2
j_call: TRBJ2-7

cdr3_aa: ASNRGADYGYT
v_call: TRBV12-3/TRBV12-4
d_call: -
j_call: TRBJ1-2

cdr3_aa: ATSRDLGVYEQY
v_call: TRBV15
d_call: -
j_call: TRBJ2-7

cdr3_aa: ASSVGGSGPQH
v_call: TRBV9
d_call: -
j_call: TRBJ1-5

cdr3_aa: ASSFDPEETQY
v_call: TRBV7-8
d_call: -
j_call: TRBJ2-5

cdr3_aa: AITPGGTDTQY
v_call: TRBV10-3
d_call: -
j_call: TRBJ2-3

cdr3_aa: ASSAGVTEAF
v_call: TRBV9
d_call: -
j_call: TRBJ1-1

cdr3_aa: ASSYSGGWSSPLH
v_call: TRBV6-5
d_call: TRBD1
j_call: TRBJ1-6

cdr3_aa: ASSPLGVDGYT
v_call: TRBV27
d_call: -
j_call: TRBJ1-2